Below, 14 T cell receptor beta chains from the same sample are listed, as sequenced in a study of cytotoxic CD8 clonotypes in ibrutinib-treated CLL. Sequencing was performed with immunoSEQ multiplex PCR; in TCRdb, only in-frame clones are kept and a portion is missing. The sample lists approximately 340,000 clones, about 61% seen once, with about 5.9% in the top ten. The sample consisted of PBMCs, taken after 36 months of ibrutinib treatment. The origin of the receptors is a human donor with chronic lymphocytic leukemia.

This clone was observed a handful of times. V and J are TRBV7-8 and TRBJ1-6, with D unresolved. There are 16 residues in the CDR3. The V end was cut by 1 base, the J end by 10 bases, with 17 bases between. Germline loops: CDR1 SGHVS, CDR2 FQNEAQ. The CDR3 sequence: CASSLGRGPEASPLHF. The CDR3 coding sequence is TGTGCCAGCAGCTTAGGTCGAGGGCCGGAGGCCTCACCCCTCCACTTT.

This chain links TRBV25-1 with TRBJ2-3; D gene uncertain. The length of the CDR3 is 14 residues. The V and J ends lost 3 bases and 3 bases respectively, with 10 bases between them. The V gene's germline CDR1 is MGHDK and CDR2 SYGVNS. The CDR3 loop is CASSEMKVTDTQYF. CDR3 nucleotide sequence: TGTGCCAGCAGTGAGATGAAGGTAACAGATACGCAGTATTTT.

This rearrangement joins TRBV4-1 to TRBJ1-1, with D uncertain. In germline, CDR1 is MGHRA, CDR2 YSYEKL. The CDR3 has 16 amino acids. V lost 4 bases and J lost 5, with 20 bases in between. CDR3 amino acids: CASSLNRGSGFTEAFF. CDR3 nucleotide sequence: TGCGCCAGCAGCCTGAATCGCGGTAGTGGGTTTACTGAAGCTTTCTTT.

This clone was seen once. The chain joins TRBV9 to TRBJ2-7; D may match TRBD1 or TRBD2 (5 bases each). The CDR3 runs 16 residues. The germline V gene encodes CDR1 SGDLS and CDR2 YYNGEE. Trimming cost V 4 bases and J 6 bases, with 23 bases left between them. CDR3 sequence reads: CASSLGVGANVGEQYF. The CDR3 DNA reads TGTGCCAGCAGCCTCGGGGTCGGGGCCAATGTGGGCGAGCAGTACTTC. The full variable domain, its missing parts supplied by reference TRBV9 and TRBJ2-7, is DSGVTQTPKHLITATGQRVTLRCSPRSGDLSVYWYQQSLDQGLQFLIQYYNGEERAKGNILERFSAQQFPDLHSELNLSSLELGDSALYFCASSLGVGANVGEQYFGPGTRLTVT.

The V and J genes are TRBV6-1 and TRBJ2-7; D is possibly TRBD1 or TRBD2 (6 bases each). The V end was cut by 6 bases, the J end by 6 bases, with 18 bases between. CDR1 MNHNS and CDR2 SASEGT come from the germline V gene. CDR3 length equals 14 residues. The CDR3 nucleotides read TGTGCCAGCAGACAGGGAGGAAGGGTTGGCGAGCAGTACTTC. Translation gives CASRQGGRVGEQYF.

The rearrangement uses TRBV19 and TRBJ1-2, with 7 bases matching TRBD1. Per the germline V gene, CDR1 is LNHDA and CDR2 is SQIVND (reference sequence). The CDR3 totals 13 residues. V was pared by 7 bases and J by 8 bases, with 10 bases of the junction left unmatched. The CDR3 DNA reads as TGTGCCAGTAAAGGGACAGAACCGCAGGGCTACACCTTC. Amino acids: CASKGTEPQGYTF.

This clone was found a few times. This sequence joins TRBV27 and TRBJ2-3, with 8 bases lining up with TRBD1. The CDR3 has 13 residues. Germline V lookup: CDR1 MNHEY, CDR2 SMNVEV (reference sequence). Germline trimming cut 3 bases from V and 7 bases from J; bases unmatched to any gene: 3. This chain's CDR3 is CASSLTGVNTQYF. DNA of the CDR3: TGTGCCAGCAGTTTGACAGGGGTAAATACGCAGTATTTT.

The J gene is TRBJ1-2, the V gene TRBV25-1; D remains unclear. CDR1 MGHDK and CDR2 SYGVNS come from the germline V gene. The V gene lost 3 bases and the J gene lost 7 bases, with 12 bases spanning the gap. This CDR3 contains 13 residues. The CDR3: CASSDDIGRGYTF. The CDR3 DNA reads TGTGCCAGCAGTGACGACATCGGACGTGGCTACACCTTC.

This clone was counted a few times. The CDR3 spells CASRDHGNEKLFF. Written as DNA, the CDR3 is TGTGCCAGCAGGGACCACGGAAATGAAAAACTGTTTTTT. V gene TRBV27 combines with J gene TRBJ1-4; D is ambiguous. The CDR3 has 13 residues. Germline CDR1 MNHEY, CDR2 SMNVEV (reference sequence). V was pared by 6 bases and J by 5 bases, with 10 bases between.

V gene TRBV5-1 combines with J gene TRBJ2-3; 8 bases align to TRBD1. The CDR3 consists of 15 residues. Germline V gene lookup returns CDR1 SGHRS and CDR2 YFSETQ. V trimming: 7 bases; J trimming: 4 bases; junction bases outside the gene matches: 11. CDR3: CASGTRDRRPDTQYF. The CDR3 DNA sequence: TGCGCCAGCGGAACCCGGGACAGGAGGCCAGATACGCAGTATTTT.

The chain links TRBV29-1 to TRBJ2-3; 11 positions agree with TRBD2. The junction had 6 bases not matched to a gene; V was cut back by 5 bases and J by 2 bases. Germline CDR1 is SQVTM and CDR2 is ANQGSEA. The CDR3 length is 15 residues. CDR3 bases: TGCAGCGTTTCGCCGGGACTAGCGGCCACAGATACGCAGTATTTT. Its translation is CSVSPGLAATDTQYF.

V usage is TRBV7-6 and J usage is TRBJ2-7; TRBD1 matches at 9 bases. This CDR3 is 17 amino acids long. V lost 3 bases and J lost 1; bases outside the gene matches: 10. In germline, CDR1 is SGHVS, CDR2 FNYEAQ. CDR3: CASSLTPGGTGSYEQYF. The CDR3 bases are TGTGCCAGCAGCTTGACCCCGGGCGGGACAGGGTCCTACGAGCAGTACTTC. The entire variable domain, with the rest obtained from reference TRBV7-6 and TRBJ2-7, is as follows: GAGVSQSPRYKVTKRGQDVALRCDPISGHVSLYWYRQALGQGPEFLTYFNYEAQQDKSGLPNDRFSAERPEGSISTLTIQRTEQRDSAMYRCASSLTPGGTGSYEQYFGPGTRLTVT.

The CDR3, as DNA: TGTGCCAGCAGAATTTTGTTGAGGGGCACTGAAGCTTTCTTT. Translated: CASRILLRGTEAFF. The V and J genes are TRBV5-6 and TRBJ1-1; TRBD1 might be the D (5 bases). This CDR3 spans 14 amino acids. The V end lost 5 bases, the J end lost 4 bases, and 15 bases lay between the germline ends. Germline V gene data show CDR1 as SGHDT and CDR2 as YYEEEE.

This clone occurred a few times. The chain recombines TRBV29-1 with TRBJ2-6; 8 nucleotides line up with TRBD1. Trimming took 4 bases from V and 2 from J; bases not matched to a gene: 4. In germline, CDR1 is SQVTM, CDR2 ANQGSEA. This CDR3 contains 15 residues. Here the CDR3 DNA reads TGCAGCGTTGCCCAGGGGGCAGCTGGGGCCAACGTCCTGACTTTC. It codes for CSVAQGAAGANVLTF.